A single sample gave rise to the 11 T cell receptor beta chains below, sequenced in a study of preoperative IRX-2 immunotherapy in early breast cancer. This table comes from immunoSEQ multiplex PCR, and its TCRdb copy is limited to in-frame clones, with some not included. The sample includes 40,000 to 45,000 clones, approximately 94% of them seen just once. Treatment described: preoperative locoregional IRX-2 cytokine immunotherapy. Sequencing was performed on tumor tissue, taken after IRX-2 immunotherapy. All receptors come from a human donor with breast cancer.

The chain uses TRBV4-2 and TRBJ2-1, with unresolved D. This CDR3 has 16 amino acids. The V gene's germline CDR1 is LGHNA and CDR2 YNFKEQ. Trimming left V 0 bases short and J 2 bases short, with 11 bases between. CDR3 nucleotides: TGTGCCAGCAGCCAAGAACCCTCTCGGGCCTACAATGAGCAGTTCTTC. Its translation: CASSQEPSRAYNEQFF.

The J gene is TRBJ2-3, the V gene TRBV7-7; D is unclear. CDR3 length: 15 residues. Germline V gene data show CDR1 as SSHAT and CDR2 as FNYEAQ (reference sequence). V lost 5 bases and J 1 base, leaving 13 bases between the germline ends. The CDR3 nucleotides read TGTGCCAGCAGCGGCGGTTCGCTGGGCACAGATACGCAGTATTTT. Translated, it gives CASSGGSLGTDTQYF. The variable domain in full, completed from reference TRBV7-7 and TRBJ2-3, reads GAGVSQSPRYKVTKRGQDVTLRCDPISSHATLYWYQQALGQGPEFLTYFNYEAQPDKSGLPSDRFSAERPEGSISTLTIQRTEQRDSAMYRCASSGGSLGTDTQYFGPGTRLTVL.

This chain links TRBV28 with TRBJ2-7, with D possibly being TRBD1 (5 bases). V lost 2 bases and J lost 7, with 18 bases in between. This CDR3 contains 15 residues. Germline CDR1 reads MDHEN; CDR2 reads SYDVKM. The CDR3: CASSLQGTPFGEQYF. The CDR3 DNA reads TGTGCCAGCAGTTTACAGGGAACCCCTTTTGGGGAGCAGTACTTC. Full variable domain (outside the CDR3, taken from reference TRBV28 and TRBJ2-7): DVKVTQSSRYLVKRTGEKVFLECVQDMDHENMFWYRQDPGLGLRLIYFSYDVKMKEKGDIPEGYSVSREKKERFSLILESASTNQTSMYLCASSLQGTPFGEQYFGPGTRLTVT.

The chain employs TRBV10-3 and TRBJ2-1, with 14 bases that match TRBD2. This CDR3 is built from 15 residues. Germline loops: CDR1 ENHRY, CDR2 SYGVKD. V gave up 6 bases and J gave up 10 bases; unmatched junction bases: 8. The CDR3 reads CAIRMGLAGVGEQFF. CDR3 sequence (DNA): TGTGCCATCAGGATGGGACTAGCGGGAGTGGGGGAGCAGTTCTTC.

The rearrangement joins TRBV7-3 to TRBJ2-7, with TRBD2 matching over 8 bases. V trimming: 8 bases; J trimming: 7 bases; junction bases outside the gene matches: 1. Per germline, CDR1 SGHTA and CDR2 FQGTGA. CDR3 length: 10 residues. CDR3: CASRGGEQYF. The CDR3 DNA sequence: TGTGCCAGCCGGGGGGGTGAGCAGTACTTC.

The chain couples TRBV9 to TRBJ2-1; no firm D call. Germline CDR1 reads SGDLS; CDR2 reads YYNGEE. The CDR3 sequence is 15 residues long. The V end lost 3 bases, the J end lost 1 base, and 11 bases lay between the germline ends. CDR3 residues: CASSALPRSYNEQFF. The CDR3 bases are TGTGCCAGCAGCGCTCTTCCGCGGTCCTACAATGAGCAGTTCTTC.

V usage is TRBV7-9 and J usage is TRBJ1-4, with no clear D. V dropped 5 bases and J dropped 8 bases, with 12 bases sitting between them. Germline V CDR1 and CDR2: SEHNR, FQNEAQ (reference sequence). The CDR3 spans 13 residues. The CDR3: CASSPLIREKLFF. In nucleotides, the CDR3 is TGTGCCAGCAGCCCCTTAATAAGGGAAAAACTGTTTTTT.

This clone occurred once. The chain joins TRBV1 to TRBJ2-2; the table assigns TRBD1, which was not confirmed against the DNA. TRBV1 corresponds to a pseudogene. The CDR3 runs to 17 residues. The CDR3 DNA reads as TGCACCAGCAGCCAAGATATGGGACAGTTAAACACCGGGGAGCTGTTTTTT. It encodes CTSSQDMGQLNTGELFF.

V is TRBV11-2 and J is TRBJ2-7, with D unresolved. This CDR3 region has 14 residues. Germline lookup yields CDR1 SGHAT and CDR2 FQNNGV. V was cut by 5 bases and J by 0 bases, with 11 bases left in between. CDR3 amino acids: CASSPRLSSYEQYF. The DNA for the CDR3 is TGTGCCAGCAGCCCCCGACTGAGCTCCTACGAGCAGTACTTC.

V and J are TRBV5-1 and TRBJ2-3; perhaps TRBD1 as D (7 bases). CDR1 is SGHRS and CDR2 is YFSETQ in the germline V gene. V was clipped by 4 bases and J by 0 bases, with 15 bases between them. This CDR3 has 16 amino acids. This CDR3 reads CASSAPTGTSTDTQYF. The DNA for the CDR3 is TGCGCCAGCAGCGCCCCGACAGGGACTAGCACAGATACGCAGTATTTT.

The chain joins TRBV9 to TRBJ2-3; 10 bases match TRBD2. Germline V gene lookup returns CDR1 SGDLS and CDR2 YYNGEE. The CDR3 is 15 amino acids. V was clipped by 1 base and J by 5 bases; unmatched bases: 4. The chain's CDR3 is CASSVSGRAGDTQYF. DNA of the CDR3: TGTGCCAGCAGCGTAAGCGGGAGGGCCGGAGATACGCAGTATTTT.